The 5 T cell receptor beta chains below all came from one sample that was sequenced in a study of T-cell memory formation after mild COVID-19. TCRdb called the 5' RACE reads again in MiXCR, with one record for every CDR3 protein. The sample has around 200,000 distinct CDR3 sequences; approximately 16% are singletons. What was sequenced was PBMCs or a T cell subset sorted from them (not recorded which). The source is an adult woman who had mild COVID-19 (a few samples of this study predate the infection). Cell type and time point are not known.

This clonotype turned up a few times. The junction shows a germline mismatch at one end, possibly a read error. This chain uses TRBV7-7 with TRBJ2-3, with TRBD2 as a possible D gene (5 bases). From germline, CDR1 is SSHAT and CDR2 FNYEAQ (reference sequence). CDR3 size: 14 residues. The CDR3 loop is CASSSMTGTDTQYF. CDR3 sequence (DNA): TGTGCTAGCAGCTCCATGACGGGAACAGATACGCAGTATTTT.

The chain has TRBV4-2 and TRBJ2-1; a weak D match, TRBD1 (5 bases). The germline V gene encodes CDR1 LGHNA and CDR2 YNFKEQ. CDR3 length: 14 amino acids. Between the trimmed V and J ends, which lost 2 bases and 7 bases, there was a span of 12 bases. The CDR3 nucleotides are TGTGCCAGCAGCCAACTTAAGGGGAAAAATGAGCAGTTCTTC. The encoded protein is CASSQLKGKNEQFF.

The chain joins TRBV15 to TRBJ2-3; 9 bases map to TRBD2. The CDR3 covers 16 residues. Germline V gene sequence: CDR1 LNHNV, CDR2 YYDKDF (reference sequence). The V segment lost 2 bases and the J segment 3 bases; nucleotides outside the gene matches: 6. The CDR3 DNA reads TGTGCCACCAGCAGATGGGCTAGCGGGACTACAGATACGCAGTATTTT. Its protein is CATSRWASGTTDTQYF.

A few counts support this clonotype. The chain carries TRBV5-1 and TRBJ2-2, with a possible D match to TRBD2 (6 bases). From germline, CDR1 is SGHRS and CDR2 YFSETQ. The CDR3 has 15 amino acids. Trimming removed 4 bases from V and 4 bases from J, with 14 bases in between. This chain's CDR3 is CASSGRDPTTGELFF. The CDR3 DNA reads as TGCGCCAGCAGCGGGCGGGACCCAACCACCGGGGAGCTGTTTTTT.

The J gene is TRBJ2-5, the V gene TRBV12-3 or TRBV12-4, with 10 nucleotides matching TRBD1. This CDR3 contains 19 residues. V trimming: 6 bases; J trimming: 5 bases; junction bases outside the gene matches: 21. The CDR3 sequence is CASRRSSATGTGAMETQYF. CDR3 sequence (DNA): TGTGCCAGCAGACGATCCTCGGCCACCGGGACAGGGGCCATGGAGACCCAGTACTTC.